One T cell receptor (beta chain) is described in this entry. What it recognizes is unknown. CDR1 is SGHDT and CDR2 is YYEEEE in the germline V gene. This CDR3 spans 13 amino acids. Unmatched junction bases numbered 1, after V lost 2 bases and J lost 6 bases. Assay used: immunoSEQ multiplex PCR; TCRdb lists only in-frame clones, some missing. The table shows about 86,000 clones, with roughly 87% occurring only once. This sample stems from a study of T cell responses to AZD1222 COVID-19 vaccine. Points from the study as a whole: Donors were chiefly white British, with a greater number of females, and clonal diversity was perhaps underestimated.

V gene TRBV5-6 combines with J gene TRBJ1-2, with 10 bases aligning to TRBD1. The clonotype was recovered from an adult in good health. This specimen was peripheral blood, taken on day 0 of AZD1222 vaccination. CDR3 sequence reads: CASSLGQGDGYTF. The CDR3 region has the DNA TGTGCCAGCAGCTTAGGACAGGGGGATGGCTACACCTTC. The complete variable domain, with remaining parts taken from reference TRBV5-6 and TRBJ1-2, reads DAGVTQSPTHLIKTRGQQVTLRCSPKSGHDTVSWYQQALGQGPQFIFQYYEEEERQRGNFPDRFSGHQFPNYSSELNVNALLLGDSALYLCASSLGQGDGYTFGSGTRLTVV.